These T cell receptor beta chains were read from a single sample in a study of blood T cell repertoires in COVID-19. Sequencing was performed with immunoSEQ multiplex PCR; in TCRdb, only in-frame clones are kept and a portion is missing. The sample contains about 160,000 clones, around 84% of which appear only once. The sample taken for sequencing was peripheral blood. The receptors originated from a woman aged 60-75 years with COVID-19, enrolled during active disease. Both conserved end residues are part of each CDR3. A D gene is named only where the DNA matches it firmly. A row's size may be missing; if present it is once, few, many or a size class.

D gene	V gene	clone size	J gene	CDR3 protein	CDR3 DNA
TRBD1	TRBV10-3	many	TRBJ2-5	CATRRQGTQQETQYF	TGTGCCACTAGGAGACAGGGGACCCAGCAAGAGACCCAGTACTTC
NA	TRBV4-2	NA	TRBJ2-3	CASSQDGGRGTDTQYF	TGTGCCAGCAGCCAAGATGGAGGGAGAGGGACAGATACGCAGTATTTT
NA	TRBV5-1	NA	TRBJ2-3	CASSQSQGTDTQYF	TGCGCCAGCAGCCAGTCCCAAGGCACAGATACGCAGTATTTT
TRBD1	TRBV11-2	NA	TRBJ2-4	CASTRGTGGGNIQYF	TGTGCCAGCACCCGGGGGACAGGGGGAGGAAACATTCAGTACTTC
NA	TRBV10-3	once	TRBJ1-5	CAISVVESLQVAGQPQHF	TGTGCCATCAGTGTTGTGGAGTCACTACAGGTCGCCGGTCAGCCCCAGCATTTT
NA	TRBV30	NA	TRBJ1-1	CAWSVYREAFF	TGTGCCTGGAGTGTATACAGGGAAGCTTTCTTT
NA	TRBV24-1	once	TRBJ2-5	CATSEGTDKNKETQYF	TGTGCCACCAGTGAAGGCACGGACAAAAATAAAGAGACCCAGTACTTC
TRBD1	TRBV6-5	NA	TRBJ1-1	CASKRTGEAFF	TGTGCCAGCAAGAGGACAGGGGAAGCTTTCTTT
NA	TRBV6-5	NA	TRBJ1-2	CASRQDARRGYTF	TGTGCCAGCAGACAGGACGCTAGAAGGGGCTACACCTTC
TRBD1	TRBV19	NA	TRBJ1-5	CASSVAWTGRGSQPQHF	TGTGCCAGTAGTGTGGCCTGGACAGGGAGAGGGAGTCAGCCCCAGCATTTT
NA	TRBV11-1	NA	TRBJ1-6	CASSTGSLNSPLHF	TGTGCCAGCAGCACCGGGAGTCTCAATTCACCCCTCCACTTT
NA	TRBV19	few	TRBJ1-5	CASSIDQGNQPQHF	TGTGCCAGTAGTATAGATCAGGGTAATCAGCCCCAGCATTTT
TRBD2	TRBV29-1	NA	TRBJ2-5	CSVTPGLARETQYF	TGCAGCGTTACCCCGGGACTAGCTCGGGAGACCCAGTACTTC
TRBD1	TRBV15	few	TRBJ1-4	CATSRQGRAEKLFF	TGTGCCACCAGCCGACAGGGCAGGGCTGAAAAACTGTTTTTT
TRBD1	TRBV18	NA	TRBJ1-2	CASSPRAGTGWNGYTF	TGTGCCAGCTCACCACGCGCCGGGACAGGGTGGAATGGCTACACCTTC
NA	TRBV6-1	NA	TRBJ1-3	CASSEAQRGGNTIYF	TGTGCCAGCAGTGAAGCGCAGCGAGGAGGAAACACCATATATTTT
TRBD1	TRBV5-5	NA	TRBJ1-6	CASSLAVDRYNSPLHF	TGTGCCAGCAGCTTGGCCGTGGACAGGTATAATTCACCCCTCCACTTT
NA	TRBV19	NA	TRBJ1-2	CASSVGRGGDYGYTF	TGTGCCAGTAGCGTTGGAAGGGGGGGCGACTATGGCTACACCTTC
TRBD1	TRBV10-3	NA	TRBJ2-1	CAIRGGQESNEQFF	TGTGCCATCAGAGGGGGACAGGAAAGCAATGAGCAGTTCTTC
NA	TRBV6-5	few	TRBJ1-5	CASGRITGQPQHF	TGTGCCAGCGGGCGGATAACAGGTCAGCCCCAGCATTTT
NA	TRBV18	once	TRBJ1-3	CASSPDSLSGNTIYF	TGTGCCAGCTCACCTGACAGTTTATCGGGAAACACCATATATTTT
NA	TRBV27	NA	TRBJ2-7	CASSLSDRREQYF	TGTGCCAGCAGTTTATCCGACAGGAGGGAGCAGTACTTC